These 8 T cell receptor beta chains share one sample of origin, sequenced in a study of blood T cells in healthy people across ages. Using a J-beta primer mix together with a sample-barcoded 5' primer, a second PCR was run for roughly 7 to 12 cycles. In TCRdb, the 5' RACE reads were re-called with MiXCR into one record per CDR3 protein. The table has about 700,000 distinct CDR3 sequences, approximately 31% seen once; the top ten hold less than 20%. The sample consisted of blood. All receptors come from a woman aged 80 or over in good health.

This clonotype occurred a few times. The chain employs TRBV4-1 and TRBJ2-5; no definite D call. The CDR3 has 13 residues. The ends were cut back, 2 bases at V and 5 bases at J, with 9 bases in the middle. The germline CDR1 and CDR2 sequences are MGHRA and YSYEKL. As DNA, the CDR3 is TGCGCCAGCAGCCAAAGCAGGTTTGAGACCCAGTACTTC. This sequence encodes CASSQSRFETQYF.

This clonotype was seen many times. The chain uses TRBV9 and TRBJ2-7, with TRBD1 matching 7 bases. The CDR3 extends over 16 amino acids. The V gene end was trimmed by 4 bases and the J gene end by 6 bases; junction bases not matched to a gene: 16. Germline lookup yields CDR1 SGDLS and CDR2 YYNGEE. In DNA form, the CDR3 reads TGTGCCAGCAGCACCCGCCCGACAGGGACGCCGGGCGAGCAGTACTTC. Translated: CASSTRPTGTPGEQYF.

For this clonotype: At one end the junction does not follow the germline gene, possibly because of a read error. The V call is TRBV29-1, the J call TRBJ2-7; weak D call: TRBD1 (6 bases). Germline V gene lookup returns CDR1 SQVTM and CDR2 ANQGSEA. The CDR3 has 12 amino acids. The DNA of the CDR3 is TGCAGCGCTCAACAGGGCTCCAACGAGCAGTACTTC. As protein: CSAQQGSNEQYF.

This clonotype was seen repeatedly, ten times or more. V usage is TRBV20-1 and J usage is TRBJ2-3; the D gene is possibly TRBD2 (5 bases). Trimming stripped 6 bases from V and 4 bases from J, with 20 bases between. The CDR3 is 15 residues long. Germline V gives CDR1 DFQATT, CDR2 SNEGSKA (reference sequence). This chain's CDR3 is CSAPRTPNLADTQYF. DNA of the CDR3: TGCAGTGCCCCAAGGACTCCCAATCTTGCAGATACGCAGTATTTT.

In its sample, this clonotype was seen many times. The chain has TRBV12-3 or TRBV12-4 and TRBJ2-1; TRBD2 matches at 12 bases. V shed 3 bases and J 0 bases; nucleotides not matched to a gene: 9. The CDR3 covers 19 residues. CDR3 coding DNA: TGTGCCAGCAGTTTGTCGGGACTAGCGGGCCAGAGCTCCTACAATGAGCAGTTCTTC. Its protein is CASSLSGLAGQSSYNEQFF.

This clonotype showed up many times. The chain has TRBV5-1 and TRBJ1-1, with a tentative D call TRBD1 (6 bases). V was cut by 4 bases and J by 1 base, with 17 bases left in between. CDR3 size: 16 residues. CDR1 and CDR2 from the germline V gene are SGHRS and YFSETQ. This chain's CDR3 is CASSGAPTGSNTEAFF. CDR3 nucleotide sequence: TGCGCCAGCAGCGGGGCCCCGACAGGTTCGAACACTGAAGCTTTCTTT.

At least ten counts were recorded for this clonotype. V gene TRBV7-8 combines with J gene TRBJ2-4, with 9 bases matching TRBD1. The junction had 7 bases not matched to a gene; V was cut back by 3 bases and J by 7 bases. The CDR3 is made up of 15 amino acids. The germline V gene has CDR1 SGHVS and CDR2 FQNEAQ. DNA of the CDR3: TGTGCCAGCAGCTTGGGGACAGGGTGGGGGAACATTCAGTACTTC. It encodes CASSLGTGWGNIQYF.

At least ten counts were recorded for this clonotype. The rearrangement joins TRBV7-2 to TRBJ2-4; TRBD1 or TRBD2 may be the D gene (5 bases each). The CDR3 length is 16 residues. The V end was cut by 5 bases, the J end by 6 bases, with 20 bases between. Germline V gives CDR1 SGHTA, CDR2 FQGNSA. CDR3 protein: CASSPGHGTGGNIQYF. The CDR3 DNA follows: TGTGCCAGCAGCCCCGGCCACGGGACCGGAGGAAACATTCAGTACTTC. Using reference TRBV7-2 and TRBJ2-4 for the parts outside the CDR3, the full variable domain is GAGVSQSPSNKVTEKGKDVELRCDPISGHTALYWYRQSLGQGLEFLIYFQGNSAPDKSGLPSDRFSAERTGGSVSTLTIQRTQQEDSAVYLCASSPGHGTGGNIQYFGAGTRLSVL.